The 4 T cell receptor beta chains presented below share a single source sample, sequenced in a study of Ad26.COV2.S vaccination and SARS-CoV-2 variants. Data came from immunoSEQ multiplex PCR; TCRdb stores just in-frame clones and leaves some out. This sample has 300,000 to 400,000 clones, with 85% found just once. As to treatment: over 15 received Ad26.COV2.S at low or high dose, single or two shots; a few received placebo; per-sample allocation not given. Vaccine and placebo recipients were sampled on day 63 after the first injection. The source was peripheral blood, collected in a trial of Ad26.COV2.S vaccine versus placebo. The source is a person between 18 and 65 years old who received the Ad26.COV2.S COVID-19 vaccine or a placebo.

The chain joins TRBV30 to TRBJ1-1, with 11 bases that match TRBD1. Germline V gene data show CDR1 as GTSNPN and CDR2 as SVGIG (reference sequence). CDR3 length equals 14 residues. V shed 3 bases, J shed 7 bases, and the junction held 7 bases outside the gene matches. The DNA of the CDR3 is TGTGCCTGGAGAAGTACCGGGACAGGGGGTGAAGCTTTCTTT. The encoded protein is CAWRSTGTGGEAFF.

The chain has TRBV19 and TRBJ1-6, with D possibly matching TRBD1 (6 bases). CDR3 length: 15 amino acids. Trimming took 3 bases from V and 7 from J, leaving 13 bases between them. Per germline, CDR1 LNHDA and CDR2 SQIVND (reference sequence). The CDR3 bases are TGTGCCAGTAGTATGTCGGGGGCGCAGAATTCACCCCTCCACTTT. Translated: CASSMSGAQNSPLHF.

With regard to this clone: The junction and the germline gene differ at one end; a read error may be behind it. The chain carries TRBV7-7 and TRBJ2-1; a possible D gene is TRBD1 (6 bases). The CDR3 loop spans 13 amino acids. Germline assignment: CDR1 SSHAT and CDR2 FNYEAQ (reference sequence). The CDR3 loop is CASSLDRYNEQFF. The CDR3 region has the DNA TGTGCTAGCAGCTTAGACAGGTACAATGAGCAGTTCTTC. The full variable domain, with the rest looked up from reference TRBV7-7 and TRBJ2-1, is GAGVSQSPRYKVTKRGQDVTLRCDPISSHATLYWYQQALGQGPEFLTYFNYEAQPDKSGLPSDRFSAERPEGSISTLTIQRTEQRDSAMYRCASSLDRYNEQFFGPGTRLTVL.

The rearrangement joins TRBV11-3 to TRBJ1-2, with D perhaps TRBD1 (5 bases). Trimming pared 2 bases from V and 3 bases from J, leaving 7 bases between. Germline CDR1 reads SGHNT; CDR2 reads YENEEA. This CDR3 has 13 amino acids. CDR3 sequence (DNA): TGTGCCAGCAGCTTACAGGGCGACTATGGCTACACCTTC. Translated: CASSLQGDYGYTF.